These 5 T cell receptor beta chains were all obtained from the same sample, sequenced in a study of cytomegalovirus exposure and HLA in healthy donors. The study ran its PCR with 60 Vbeta and 13 Jbeta primers. TCRdb keeps only in-frame clones here, not all; method: immunoSEQ multiplex PCR. Here the sample spans around 130,000 clones, 6.5% to 9.5% being singletons. The sample consisted of PBMCs. These receptors were taken from a man in his forties in good health and CMV-seronegative.

The gene calls are TRBV4-1 and TRBJ2-1; 9 bases align to TRBD1. The length of the CDR3 is 16 residues. V gave up 5 bases and J gave up 6 bases; unmatched junction bases: 11. Germline V gene data show CDR1 as MGHRA and CDR2 as YSYEKL. In nucleotides, the CDR3 is TGCGCCAGCAGCTACATGGACAGGGGATATCTCAATGAGCAGTTCTTC. It is translated as CASSYMDRGYLNEQFF.

In this sample, this clone turned up a few times. The rearrangement joins TRBV30 to TRBJ1-2, with 8 bases fitting TRBD1. Germline CDR1 GTSNPN, CDR2 SVGIG (reference sequence). V lost 1 base to trimming and J lost 9 bases; unmatched junction nucleotides: 7. The CDR3 is 13 residues long. CDR3 in DNA: TGTGCCTGGAGTGGCCGGGACAGGTCGAGCTACACCTTC. Amino acid sequence: CAWSGRDRSSYTF.

The V and J genes are TRBV30 and TRBJ1-2; 7 bases map to TRBD1. V was pared by 8 bases and J by 4 bases, with 10 bases of the junction left unmatched. The germline V gene has CDR1 GTSNPN and CDR2 SVGIG (reference sequence). This CDR3 is built from 13 residues. CDR3 loop: CAPEPQGSYGYTF. In DNA, the CDR3 is TGTGCCCCCGAACCACAGGGGTCCTATGGCTACACCTTC.

This clone was seen a few times. The rearrangement uses TRBV7-2 and TRBJ1-5; TRBD1 is a possible D gene (6 bases). Germline V CDR1 and CDR2: SGHTA, FQGNSA. The CDR3 has 14 residues. V was shortened by 7 bases and J by 7 bases, with 17 bases between the two germline ends. The CDR3 DNA reads TGTGCCAGCACCCTAGGGGGGGTTGGGCAGCCCCAGCATTTT. This codes for CASTLGGVGQPQHF.

V and J are TRBV4-2 and TRBJ2-2, with a weak D call TRBD2 (5 bases). Trimming pared 1 base from V and 6 bases from J, leaving 9 bases between. The length of the CDR3 is 14 residues. Looked up from germline, CDR1 is LGHNA and CDR2 is YNFKEQ. CDR3 bases: TGTGCCAGCAGCCAAGGAAAGGGAGCCGGGGAGCTGTTTTTT. Translating it yields CASSQGKGAGELFF.